This T cell receptor (beta chain) was documented in a study of cytomegalovirus exposure and HLA in healthy donors. Whole-study results and caveats: Later on, an analysis showed TCR association rates differing by HLA locus, with DRB1 the most and HLA-C the fewest. Among TCR beta chains of equal frequency, HLA-associated ones were more clonally expanded in a later analysis. What a later analysis showed was that several of the most significant clusters appeared linked to common viral pathogens.

13 Jbeta primers and 60 Vbeta primers were used for the PCR. Only in-frame clones appear in the TCRdb table, and some are missing; sequencing was by immunoSEQ multiplex PCR. This sample's clone table lists around 46,000 clones. In the case of this clone: No antigen is known for it.

At collection, donors were nominally healthy, but unrecorded immune exposures were probable. V lost 1 base to trimming and J lost 0 bases; unmatched junction nucleotides: 5. Germline CDR1 is KGHSH and CDR2 is LQKENI. The length of the CDR3 is 18 residues. This TCR was sampled from a woman aged 40 to 49 in good health and CMV-seronegative. Sequences were obtained from PBMCs. The chain combines TRBV18 with TRBJ2-3, with 12 bases aligning to TRBD2. The CDR3 here is CASSPLSGTSGSTDTQYF. The CDR3 DNA reads as TGTGCCAGCTCACCACTTTCCGGGACTAGCGGGAGCACAGATACGCAGTATTTT.